This TCR beta chain was observed in a study of T cell clonality in common variable immunodeficiency. CVID subjects were 15 or so female and some 27 male, aged roughly 8 to 64. Most patients and controls had Caucasian heritage. Germline values: CDR1 SEHNR, CDR2 FQNEAQ (reference sequence). V was shortened by 5 bases and J by 5 bases, with 18 bases between the two germline ends. The CDR3 runs 15 residues. Broader study findings: In common variable immunodeficiency, TCR beta chains reportedly carried fewer deletions and N-nucleotide insertions. CVID subjects showed higher TCRbeta clonality than healthy controls. Fewer TCRbeta clones were shared among CVID subjects than controls.

This clone has only a few counts. What it binds is not known. The CDR3 end falls 3 residues outside the read, so it is completed with the germline J gene. TCRdb keeps only in-frame clones here, not all; method: immunoSEQ multiplex PCR. The repertoire has tens of thousands of clones, none seen only once; the ten largest take around 6.4%. J is TRBJ1-1 and V is TRBV7-9; tentatively, D is TRBD1 (6 bases). This clonotype originated in a human donor with common variable immunodeficiency. The specimen was peripheral blood mononuclear cells. The CDR3 DNA, read in part, is TGTGCCAGCAGCCCTCCCACAGGGTGGAGAACTGAA. Residues: CASSPPTGWRTE. In full, the CDR3 is CASSPPTGWRTEAFF. Full variable domain (rest looked up from reference TRBV7-9 and TRBJ1-1): DTGVSQNPRHKITKRGQNVTFRCDPISEHNRLYWYRQTLGQGPEFLTYFQNEAQLEKSRLLSDRFSAERPKGSFSTLEIQRTEQGDSAMYLCASSPPTGWRTEAFFGQGTRLTVV.